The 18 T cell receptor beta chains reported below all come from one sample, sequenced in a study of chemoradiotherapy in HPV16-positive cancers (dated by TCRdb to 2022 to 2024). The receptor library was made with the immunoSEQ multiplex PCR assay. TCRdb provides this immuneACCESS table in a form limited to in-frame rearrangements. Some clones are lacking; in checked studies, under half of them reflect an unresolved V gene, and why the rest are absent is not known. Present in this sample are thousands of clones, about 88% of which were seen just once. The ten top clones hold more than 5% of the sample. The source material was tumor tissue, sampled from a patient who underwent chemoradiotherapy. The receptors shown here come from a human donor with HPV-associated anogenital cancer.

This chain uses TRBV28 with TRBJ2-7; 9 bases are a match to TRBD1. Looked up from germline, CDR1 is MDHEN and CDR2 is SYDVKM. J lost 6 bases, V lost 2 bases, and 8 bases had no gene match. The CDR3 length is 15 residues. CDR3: CASSLTGGGGGEQYF. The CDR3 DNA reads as TGTGCCAGCAGTTTAACAGGGGGCGGTGGAGGCGAGCAGTACTTC.

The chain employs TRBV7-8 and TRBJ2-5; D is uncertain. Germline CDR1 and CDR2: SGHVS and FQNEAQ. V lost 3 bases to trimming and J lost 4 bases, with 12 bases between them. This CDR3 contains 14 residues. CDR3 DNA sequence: TGTGCCAGCAGCTTCTCGGCGAAATTAGAGACCCAGTACTTC. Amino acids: CASSFSAKLETQYF.

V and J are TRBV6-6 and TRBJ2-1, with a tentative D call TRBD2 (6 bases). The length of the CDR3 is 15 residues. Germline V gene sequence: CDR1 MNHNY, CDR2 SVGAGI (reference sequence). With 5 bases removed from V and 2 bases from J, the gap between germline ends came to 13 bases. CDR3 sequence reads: CASSSGPGTYNEQFF. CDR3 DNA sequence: TGTGCCAGCAGTAGCGGGCCGGGGACCTACAATGAGCAGTTCTTC.

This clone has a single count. This CDR3 reads CASSRDISGYTF. The CDR3 region has the DNA TGTGCCAGCAGTCGCGACATTTCTGGCTACACCTTC. This rearrangement joins TRBV6-6 to TRBJ1-2; D is unclear. The CDR3 contains 12 residues. Trimming pared 5 bases from V and 7 bases from J, leaving 11 bases between. The germline gives CDR1 MNHNY, CDR2 SVGAGI (reference sequence).

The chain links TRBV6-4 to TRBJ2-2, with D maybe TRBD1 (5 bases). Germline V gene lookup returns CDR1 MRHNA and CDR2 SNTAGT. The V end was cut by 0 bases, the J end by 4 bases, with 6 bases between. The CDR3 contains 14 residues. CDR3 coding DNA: TGTGCCAGCAGTGACTCGACAGCCACCGGGGAGCTGTTTTTT. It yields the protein CASSDSTATGELFF.

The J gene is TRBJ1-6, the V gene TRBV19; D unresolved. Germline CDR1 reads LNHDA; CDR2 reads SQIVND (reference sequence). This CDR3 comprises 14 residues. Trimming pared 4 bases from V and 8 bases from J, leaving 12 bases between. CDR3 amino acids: CASSRAEGHSPLHF. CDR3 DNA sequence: TGTGCCAGTAGTAGGGCGGAAGGTCATTCACCCCTCCACTTT.

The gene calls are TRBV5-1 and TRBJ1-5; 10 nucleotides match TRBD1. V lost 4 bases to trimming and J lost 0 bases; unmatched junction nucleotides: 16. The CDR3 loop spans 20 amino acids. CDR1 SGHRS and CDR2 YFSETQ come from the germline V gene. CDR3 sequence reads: CASSPKSDRGRLNSNQPQHF. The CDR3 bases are TGCGCCAGCAGCCCTAAATCCGACAGGGGGCGTCTTAATAGCAATCAGCCCCAGCATTTT.

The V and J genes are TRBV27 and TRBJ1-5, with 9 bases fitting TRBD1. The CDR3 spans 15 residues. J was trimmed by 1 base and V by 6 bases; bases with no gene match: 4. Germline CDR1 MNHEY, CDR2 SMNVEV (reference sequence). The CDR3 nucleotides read TGTGCCAGCAGCCCCGACAGGGGGAGCAATCAGCCCCAGCATTTT. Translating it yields CASSPDRGSNQPQHF.

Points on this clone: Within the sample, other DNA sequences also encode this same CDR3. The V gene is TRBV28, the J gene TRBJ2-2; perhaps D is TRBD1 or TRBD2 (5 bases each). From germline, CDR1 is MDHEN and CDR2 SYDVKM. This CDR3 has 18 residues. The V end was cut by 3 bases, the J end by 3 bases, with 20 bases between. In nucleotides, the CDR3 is TGTGCCAGCAGTTTGCGCCTCTCGTCTCAGGGAGACACCGGGGAGCTGTTTTTT. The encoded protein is CASSLRLSSQGDTGELFF.

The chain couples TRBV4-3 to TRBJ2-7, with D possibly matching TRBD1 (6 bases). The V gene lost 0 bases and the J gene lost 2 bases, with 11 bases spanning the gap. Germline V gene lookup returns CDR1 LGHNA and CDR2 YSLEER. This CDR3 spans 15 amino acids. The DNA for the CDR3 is TGCGCCAGCAGCCAAGAACTGACAGGTACCTACGAGCAGTACTTC. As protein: CASSQELTGTYEQYF.

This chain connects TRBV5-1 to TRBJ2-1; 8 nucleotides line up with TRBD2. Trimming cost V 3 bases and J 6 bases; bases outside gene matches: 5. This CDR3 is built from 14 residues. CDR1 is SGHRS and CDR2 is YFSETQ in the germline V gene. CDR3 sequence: CASSSGLAFNEQFF. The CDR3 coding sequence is TGCGCCAGCAGCTCCGGACTAGCCTTCAATGAGCAGTTCTTC.

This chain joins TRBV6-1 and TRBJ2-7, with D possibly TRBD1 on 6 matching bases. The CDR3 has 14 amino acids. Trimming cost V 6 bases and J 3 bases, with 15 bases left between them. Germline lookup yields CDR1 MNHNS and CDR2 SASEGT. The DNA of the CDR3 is TGTGCCAGCAGGGCTCTGGGCAGGGGCTACGAGCAGTACTTC. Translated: CASRALGRGYEQYF.

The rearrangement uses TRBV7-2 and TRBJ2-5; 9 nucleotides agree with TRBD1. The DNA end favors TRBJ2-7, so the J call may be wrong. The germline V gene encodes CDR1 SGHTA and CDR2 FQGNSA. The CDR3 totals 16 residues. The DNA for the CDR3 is TGTGCCAGCAGCTCGTCCCGGGACAGGGTCCGAGACGAGCAGTACTTC. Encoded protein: CASSSSRDRVRDEQYF.

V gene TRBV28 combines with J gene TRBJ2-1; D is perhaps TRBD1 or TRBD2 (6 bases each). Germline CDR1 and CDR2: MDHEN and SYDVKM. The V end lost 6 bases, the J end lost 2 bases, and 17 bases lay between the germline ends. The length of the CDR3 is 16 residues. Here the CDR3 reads CASRPGDWETYNEQFF. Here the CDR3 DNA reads TGTGCCAGCAGACCAGGGGACTGGGAAACCTACAATGAGCAGTTCTTC.

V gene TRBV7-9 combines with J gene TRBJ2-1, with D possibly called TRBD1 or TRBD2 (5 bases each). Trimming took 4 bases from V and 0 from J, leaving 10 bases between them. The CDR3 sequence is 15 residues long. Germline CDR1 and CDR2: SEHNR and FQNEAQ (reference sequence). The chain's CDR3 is CASSSGASSYNEQFF. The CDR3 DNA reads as TGTGCCAGCAGCTCCGGGGCCAGCTCCTACAATGAGCAGTTCTTC.

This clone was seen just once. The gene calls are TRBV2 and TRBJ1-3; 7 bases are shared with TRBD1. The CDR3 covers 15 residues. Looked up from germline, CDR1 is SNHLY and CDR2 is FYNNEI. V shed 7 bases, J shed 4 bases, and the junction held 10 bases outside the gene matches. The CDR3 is CASTPAGGTGNTIYF. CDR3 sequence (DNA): TGTGCCAGCACCCCGGCAGGGGGTACGGGAAACACCATATATTTT.

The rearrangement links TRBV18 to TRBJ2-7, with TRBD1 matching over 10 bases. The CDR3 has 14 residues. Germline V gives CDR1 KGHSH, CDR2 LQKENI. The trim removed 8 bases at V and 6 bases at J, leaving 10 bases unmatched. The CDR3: CASPQGTGVTEQYF. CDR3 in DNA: TGTGCCAGCCCCCAGGGGACAGGGGTAACCGAGCAGTACTTC.

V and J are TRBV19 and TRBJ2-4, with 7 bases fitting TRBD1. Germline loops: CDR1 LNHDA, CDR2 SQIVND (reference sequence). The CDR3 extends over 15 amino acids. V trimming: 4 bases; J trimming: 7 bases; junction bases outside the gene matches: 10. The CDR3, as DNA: TGTGCCAGTAGTAACCCCTCCCCGACAGGGAACATTCAGTACTTC. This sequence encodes CASSNPSPTGNIQYF.